This is a list of T cell receptor beta chains from one sample in a study of T-cell reconstitution after alpha-beta-depleted transplantation in children. TCRdb reprocessed the PCR reads with MiXCR, giving one entry per CDR3 protein. The sample lists about 610,000 distinct CDR3 sequences; roughly 10% were seen once. Specimen: PBMCs from the stem cell graft donor, collected from the stem cell graft. These receptors all come from a human donor who donated a stem cell graft to a child with acute myeloid leukemia. Both conserved end residues are part of each CDR3. The D gene is left open where the match is weak. Part of the rows lack a size; the others show once, few, many or a class for expanded clones.

J,D,size,V,DNA,CDR3
TRBJ1-2,TRBD1,many,TRBV18,TGTGCCAGCTCTCCGGACAGGGCCTATGGCTACACCTTC,CASSPDRAYGYTF
TRBJ2-7,TRBD1,NA,TRBV28,TGTGCCAGCAGTTTGGGACAGGGGGCCCACTACGAGCAGTACTTC,CASSLGQGAHYEQYF
TRBJ2-2,NA,few,TRBV9,TGTGCCAGCACCTCCGGGGTTTTGAACACCGGGGAGCTGTTTTTT,CASTSGVLNTGELFF
TRBJ2-1,NA,NA,TRBV12-3/TRBV12-4,TGTGCCAGCAGTACTACTAGCAAAGATGAGCAGTTCTTC,CASSTTSKDEQFF
TRBJ2-7,TRBD1,NA,TRBV28,TGTGCCAGCAGTTCCCCGACAGGGGTCTCCTACGAGCAGTACTTC,CASSSPTGVSYEQYF
TRBJ2-1,NA,NA,TRBV28,TGTGCCAGCATCAGGCCTCAGTCCCACAATGAGCAGTTCTTC,CASIRPQSHNEQFF
TRBJ2-1,NA,few,TRBV7-9,TGTGCCAGCAGCCCCTCGGGCCCCGGCAATGAGCAGTTCTTC,CASSPSGPGNEQFF
TRBJ2-1,NA,many,TRBV24-1,TGTGCCACCAGTGTTACAGGGAGAAACTCCTACAATGAGCAGTTCTTC,CATSVTGRNSYNEQFF
TRBJ2-2,TRBD2,many,TRBV7-2,TGTGCCAGCAGCTTCCTAGCGGGAAAGAACACCGGGGAGCTGTTTTTT,CASSFLAGKNTGELFF
TRBJ1-2,TRBD1,NA,TRBV9,TGTGCCAGCAGCGTAGATCCCACAGGGGATGGCTACACCTTC,CASSVDPTGDGYTF
TRBJ2-3,NA,NA,TRBV20-1,TGCAGTGCTAGAGCCACGACCACAGATACGCAGTATTTT,CSARATTTDTQYF
TRBJ2-5,TRBD1,few,TRBV20-1,TGCAGTGTCCCGTTTAGGGGGCAGGAGACCCAGTACTTC,CSVPFRGQETQYF
TRBJ2-7,NA,NA,TRBV20-1,TGCAGTGCTAGTAGGAGGGAACACGAGCAGTACTTC,CSASRREHEQYF
TRBJ1-3,NA,few,TRBV7-6,TGTGCCAGCAGCTTAATAAAACCCGGCTCTGGAAACACCATATATTTT,CASSLIKPGSGNTIYF
TRBJ2-5,NA,few,TRBV11-1,TGTGCCAGCAGCACCGGCGGTGGGGGGCGAGAGACCCAGTACTTC,CASSTGGGGRETQYF
TRBJ2-1,NA,NA,TRBV7-9,TGTGCCAGCAGCTTAACGGGACCAGGTGAGCAGTTCTTC,CASSLTGPGEQFF
TRBJ2-7,TRBD2,few,TRBV28,TGTGCCAGCAGTTCTAGCGGGAGAGGCATAGAGCAGTACTTC,CASSSSGRGIEQYF
TRBJ2-1,NA,NA,TRBV7-9,TGTGCCAGCAGCCGACGGTGGCAGGGGATCGATGAGCAGTTCTTC,CASSRRWQGIDEQFF
TRBJ2-3,TRBD2,NA,TRBV3-1,TGTGCCCTCTGCTCCGGGACTACGTCAGATACGCAGTATTTT,CALCSGTTSDTQYF
TRBJ1-4,NA,many,TRBV20-1,TGCAGTGCTATACGGGGGGGGGCTAATGAAAAACTGTTTTTT,CSAIRGGANEKLFF
TRBJ2-1,NA,many,TRBV6-2/TRBV6-3,TGTGCCAGCAGTTACGATAGGTTTAGCTCCTACAATGAGCAGTTCTTC,CASSYDRFSSYNEQFF
TRBJ2-5,NA,many,TRBV6-2/TRBV6-3,TGTGCCAGCAGTTACTCGGCGACCCAGTACTTC,CASSYSATQYF
TRBJ2-6,NA,few,TRBV4-2,TGTGCCAGCAGCCAAGGGCCCGGGGACGGGGCCAACGTCCTGACTTTC,CASSQGPGDGANVLTF
TRBJ2-5,NA,many,TRBV15,TGTGCCACCAGCAGATCCTTGGAGACCCAGTACTTC,CATSRSLETQYF
TRBJ1-2,TRBD1,NA,TRBV5-1,TGCGCCAGCAGTTCCGACAGGGGGCAAATTTATGGCTACACCTTC,CASSSDRGQIYGYTF
TRBJ2-1,TRBD2,few,TRBV19,TGTGCCAGTAGTATCATAACCCTAGCGGGGGAGAGGAATGAGCAGTTCTTC,CASSIITLAGERNEQFF
TRBJ1-5,NA,NA,TRBV7-2,TGTGCCAGCAGCATGGGTTATAGCAATCAGCCCCAGCATTTT,CASSMGYSNQPQHF
TRBJ1-4,NA,many,TRBV12-3/TRBV12-4,TGTGCCAGCAGTTTAGGCGCACTAACTAATGAAAAACTGTTTTTT,CASSLGALTNEKLFF
TRBJ2-7,TRBD2,few,TRBV27,TGTGCCAGCAGCTCCGTAGCGGGAGGTAGCTACGAGCAGTACTTC,CASSSVAGGSYEQYF
TRBJ2-4,NA,NA,TRBV6-2/TRBV6-3,TGTGCCAGCAGGCAAGACTCGTCCTTAGCCAAAAACATTCAGTACTTC,CASRQDSSLAKNIQYF
TRBJ1-5,NA,NA,TRBV12-3/TRBV12-4,TGTGCCAGCAGTTTCTCTGGGGGGAGAAGCAATCAGCCCCAGCATTTT,CASSFSGGRSNQPQHF
TRBJ2-6,NA,few,TRBV7-3,TGTGCCAGCAGCTTAGATAAGTCTGGGGCCAACGTCCTGACTTTC,CASSLDKSGANVLTF
TRBJ2-5,TRBD2,few,TRBV30,TGTGCCTGTTCGCCGGGACTAGCAGAAGAGACCCAGTACTTC,CACSPGLAEETQYF
TRBJ2-2,TRBD2,NA,TRBV29-1,TGCAGCGCGACTAGCGGAGTGCTCACCGGGGAGCTGTTTTTT,CSATSGVLTGELFF
TRBJ2-2,TRBD1,NA,TRBV9,TGTGCCAGCAGCGTAGGGGGAGGACAGGGTGACGGGGAGCTGTTTTTT,CASSVGGGQGDGELFF
TRBJ2-5,NA,NA,TRBV4-3,TGCGCCAGCAGCCAAGATCGACTGGATCAAGAGACCCAGTACTTC,CASSQDRLDQETQYF
TRBJ2-5,NA,many,TRBV11-2,TGTGCCAGCAGCTTGGGGAGCGCCCGAGGGAGGGAGACCCAGTACTTC,CASSLGSARGRETQYF
TRBJ2-5,TRBD2,many,TRBV7-2,TGTGCCAGCAGCTTCACTAGCGGGAAAGGGAGAGAGACCCAGTACTTC,CASSFTSGKGRETQYF
TRBJ2-7,TRBD1,many,TRBV2,TGTGCCAGCAGACTGGGACAGGTCACCTACGAGCAGTACTTC,CASRLGQVTYEQYF
TRBJ1-5,NA,few,TRBV7-2,TGTGCCAGCAGCTTAGGACCGACAGGATTCAATCAGCCCCAGCATTTT,CASSLGPTGFNQPQHF
TRBJ1-1,NA,NA,TRBV4-3,TGCGCCAGCAGCCAGATAGGGAGGAACACTGAAGCTTTCTTT,CASSQIGRNTEAFF
TRBJ2-2,TRBD1,few,TRBV4-2,TGTGCCAGCAGCCCCGGGGACAGACCTTGGACGAACACCGGGGAGCTGTTTTTT,CASSPGDRPWTNTGELFF
TRBJ2-3,NA,many,TRBV19,TGTGCCAGTAGTGTCGGACCGGGGGATACGCAGTATTTT,CASSVGPGDTQYF
TRBJ2-3,TRBD2,many,TRBV6-5,TGTGCCAGCAGAGGCGGGGGTACGCAGTATTTT,CASRGGGTQYF
TRBJ2-3,NA,few,TRBV7-2,TGTGCCAGCAGCCCAGACCCTGGGGCCTACACAGATACGCAGTATTTT,CASSPDPGAYTDTQYF
TRBJ2-1,NA,few,TRBV19,TGTGCCAGTAGTATACTTGGTAGAGATGAGCAGTTCTTC,CASSILGRDEQFF
TRBJ2-2,NA,NA,TRBV3-1,TGTGCCAGCAGCCGAGGGACACTCACCGGGGAGCTGTTTTTT,CASSRGTLTGELFF
TRBJ2-7,TRBD2,NA,TRBV3-1,TGTGCCAGCAGCCGGGGACTAGCCGACGAGCGGTACTTC,CASSRGLADERYF
TRBJ1-2,TRBD1,few,TRBV5-8,TGTGCCAGCAGTGCCCAGACAGGGGTAGGCTACACCTTC,CASSAQTGVGYTF
TRBJ1-4,NA,many,TRBV7-9,TGTGCCAGCAGCCAAAGCAGGGGCGGGGATGAAAAACTGTTTTTT,CASSQSRGGDEKLFF
TRBJ2-1,TRBD2,NA,TRBV14,TGTGCCAGTACTAGCGGGACCTACAATGAGCAGTTCTTC,CASTSGTYNEQFF
TRBJ2-2,NA,many,TRBV29-1,TGCAGCGTTAACGACAGGCCCGGCACCGGGGAGCTGTTTTTT,CSVNDRPGTGELFF
TRBJ2-7,NA,once,TRBV20-1,TGCAGTGCTAGAAACAGGGTCTACGAGCAGTACTTC,CSARNRVYEQYF
TRBJ2-7,NA,NA,TRBV6-5,TGTGCCAGCAGCCTTTCGACCGTCTCCTACGAGCAGTACTTC,CASSLSTVSYEQYF
TRBJ2-3,NA,many,TRBV29-1,TGCAGCACCTTCGGTCTCAGGGGGCAGTATTTT,CSTFGLRGQYF